One and the same sample provided the 18 T cell receptor beta chains below, sequenced in a study of CD8+ T cells in alopecia areata. In each case, RNA was isolated and then reverse transcribed into cDNA as the sequencing template. Profiled with immunoSEQ multiplex PCR; TCRdb holds only in-frame clones, not every one. This table has 120,000 to 150,000 clones, less than 65% appearing once. Sequenced: CD8+ T cells sorted from blood. Receptors were obtained from a human donor in good health.

This clone was observed a few times. The genes are TRBV5-1 and TRBJ2-7; TRBD2 agrees at 7 bases. CDR1 and CDR2 (germline): SGHRS, YFSETQ. The junction had 7 bases not matched to a gene; V was cut back by 5 bases and J by 11 bases. This CDR3 has 11 amino acids. CDR3 region: CASRGDYQEYF. In nucleotides, the CDR3 is TGCGCCAGCAGGGGGGACTATCAAGAGTACTTC.

This clone was seen only a few times. This chain connects TRBV6-5 to TRBJ2-1, with D hard to call. Trimming stripped 7 bases from V and 7 bases from J, with 14 bases between. This CDR3 has 13 amino acids. CDR1 MNHEY and CDR2 SVGAGI come from the germline V gene. The CDR3 here is CASIDEGMNEQFF. The CDR3 coding sequence is TGTGCCAGCATCGACGAAGGGATGAATGAGCAGTTCTTC.

In its sample, this clone was seen a few times. The J gene is TRBJ1-2, the V gene TRBV9; 8 bases line up with TRBD1. The CDR3 has 15 amino acids. Germline V gives CDR1 SGDLS, CDR2 YYNGEE. The V gene end was trimmed by 2 bases and the J gene end by 4 bases; junction bases not matched to a gene: 7. CDR3 region: CASSVTGEWSYGYTF. CDR3 nucleotide sequence: TGTGCCAGCAGCGTGACAGGGGAATGGAGCTATGGCTACACCTTC.

This rearrangement joins TRBV11-2 to TRBJ2-2; 9 bases map to TRBD2. This CDR3 comprises 16 residues. Unmatched junction bases numbered 9, after V lost 10 bases and J lost 0 bases. CDR1 and CDR2 from the germline V gene are SGHAT and FQNNGV. The CDR3 here is CAIRLAGEANTGELFF. The CDR3 DNA reads TGTGCCATCCGATTAGCGGGAGAGGCGAACACCGGGGAGCTGTTTTTT.

V is TRBV10-3 and J is TRBJ2-7; 7 nucleotides agree with TRBD1. V lost 3 bases to trimming and J lost 0 bases; unmatched junction nucleotides: 11. Germline V gene sequence: CDR1 ENHRY, CDR2 SYGVKD. The CDR3 has 17 amino acids. The CDR3 DNA sequence: TGTGCCATCAGTGAAGTTACAGGGGACGTGCGCTCCTACGAGCAGTACTTC. Its translation: CAISEVTGDVRSYEQYF.

The table lists this clone with a few counts. V and J are TRBV29-1 and TRBJ2-1; possible D gene TRBD2, 5 bases. Trimming left V 6 bases short and J 10 bases short, with 10 bases between. From germline, CDR1 is SQVTM and CDR2 ANQGSEA. CDR3 length: 10 amino acids. The CDR3 sequence is CSVRTGEQFF. The CDR3 DNA follows: TGCAGCGTCCGGACTGGGGAGCAGTTCTTC.

This chain connects TRBV7-9 to TRBJ2-5; weak D call: TRBD2 (6 bases). CDR1 and CDR2 (germline): SEHNR, FQNEAQ (reference sequence). Trimming stripped 2 bases from V and 4 bases from J, with 20 bases between. CDR3 length: 17 amino acids. In nucleotides, the CDR3 is TGTGCCAGCAGCTTAACAAGCGGGTCCGTCCTCTTAGAGACCCAGTACTTC. It is translated as CASSLTSGSVLLETQYF.

The rearrangement links TRBV28 to TRBJ2-7; weak D call: TRBD2 (5 bases). The CDR3 is 15 amino acids. V was trimmed by 4 bases and J by 0 bases, leaving 13 bases between them. Germline CDR1 and CDR2: MDHEN and SYDVKM. CDR3 amino acids: CASSSPDFSSYEQYF. Here the CDR3 DNA reads TGTGCCAGCAGTTCCCCGGACTTCTCCTCCTACGAGCAGTACTTC.

The CDR3 loop reads CASNGGGNYEQYF. CDR3 nucleotide sequence: TGTGCCAGCAACGGGGGGGGCAACTACGAGCAGTACTTC. This chain links TRBV2 with TRBJ2-7; the match to TRBD2 covers 8 bases. The CDR3 runs to 13 residues. Germline CDR1 SNHLY, CDR2 FYNNEI. Trimming removed 7 bases from V and 3 bases from J; junction bases left unmatched: 5.

The CDR3 reads CASIGVTGDSYEQYF. CDR3 bases: TGTGCCAGCATCGGCGTGACAGGAGACTCCTACGAGCAGTACTTC. The chain joins TRBV28 to TRBJ2-7, with TRBD1 as a possible D gene (6 bases). The CDR3 totals 15 residues. V lost 7 bases to trimming and J lost 0 bases, with 16 bases between them. The germline gives CDR1 MDHEN, CDR2 SYDVKM. Complete variable domain (other parts from reference TRBV28 and TRBJ2-7): DVKVTQSSRYLVKRTGEKVFLECVQDMDHENMFWYRQDPGLGLRLIYFSYDVKMKEKGDIPEGYSVSREKKERFSLILESASTNQTSMYLCASIGVTGDSYEQYFGPGTRLTVT.

This clone came up a few times. The chain combines TRBV19 with TRBJ2-1; D unclear. Germline V gene data show CDR1 as LNHDA and CDR2 as SQIVND (reference sequence). Trimming took 4 bases from V and 6 from J, leaving 10 bases between them. There are 13 residues in the CDR3. CDR3 DNA: TGTGCCAGTAGTACGTCACTGTTCAATGAGCAGTTCTTC. It encodes CASSTSLFNEQFF.

The chain has TRBV6-5 and TRBJ2-5; D ambiguous. Germline CDR1 reads MNHEY; CDR2 reads SVGAGI. CDR3 length: 13 residues. The V end was cut by 5 bases, the J end by 5 bases, with 12 bases between. CDR3 nucleotides: TGTGCCAGCAGTGCTATCGGGTCGGAGACCCAGTACTTC. Its translation is CASSAIGSETQYF.

The V call is TRBV7-8, the J call TRBJ2-7, with TRBD2 identical over 9 bases. Germline V CDR1 and CDR2: SGHVS, FQNEAQ. The CDR3 runs to 15 residues. J lost 3 bases, V lost 1 base, and 4 bases had no gene match. CDR3 sequence: CASSLGTSGYYEQYF. For the CDR3, the DNA is TGTGCCAGCAGCTTAGGAACTAGCGGGTACTACGAGCAGTACTTC.

The chain recombines TRBV29-1 with TRBJ1-1; D possibly corresponds to TRBD1 (5 bases). The CDR3 contains 12 residues. The germline V gene encodes CDR1 SQVTM and CDR2 ANQGSEA. The ends were cut back, 4 bases at V and 4 bases at J, with 10 bases in the middle. For the CDR3, the DNA is TGCAGCGTTGTTCACGGGGCCACTGAAGCTTTCTTT. Translated, it gives CSVVHGATEAFF.

This clone occurred a few times. V gene TRBV7-8 combines with J gene TRBJ2-1; D remains ambiguous. This CDR3 is built from 13 residues. CDR1 is SGHVS and CDR2 is FQNEAQ in the germline V gene. Deletions cut 8 bases from V and 2 bases from J, with 10 bases between. The CDR3 DNA follows: TGTGCCAGCCAACCACAAACCTACAATGAGCAGTTCTTC. Amino acids: CASQPQTYNEQFF.

The chain uses TRBV7-9 and TRBJ2-1; D call uncertain. This CDR3 region has 13 residues. CDR1 is SEHNR and CDR2 is FQNEAQ in the germline V gene (reference sequence). V dropped 2 bases and J dropped 5 bases, with 7 bases sitting between them. CDR3 protein: CASSLSLNNEQFF. DNA of the CDR3: TGTGCCAGCAGCTTATCCCTGAACAATGAGCAGTTCTTC.

V and J are TRBV6-5 and TRBJ2-1, with a possible D match to TRBD2 (6 bases). Germline assignment: CDR1 MNHEY and CDR2 SVGAGI. CDR3 length: 11 amino acids. V was shortened by 5 bases and J by 8 bases, with 7 bases between the two germline ends. In DNA, the CDR3 is TGTGCCAGCAGTGCTAGCGATGAGCAGTTCTTC. Translated, it gives CASSASDEQFF.

This sequence joins TRBV10-3 and TRBJ2-5, with D tentatively TRBD1 or TRBD2 (5 bases each). The germline CDR1 and CDR2 sequences are ENHRY and SYGVKD. The CDR3 is 13 amino acids. Trimming removed 10 bases from V and 5 bases from J, with 17 bases in between. CDR3 residues: CATAGSGRETQYF. The CDR3 nucleotides read TGTGCCACCGCCGGGTCGGGACGTGAGACCCAGTACTTC.